The clone carrying this TCR beta chain was seen a handful of times. Its antigen is still unknown. Mouse names are used for the genes. The CDR3 end falls 4 residues outside the read, so it is completed with the germline J gene. This sample includes further DNA sequences coding for the same CDR3. This entry is derived from a study of CD8+ T cells in alopecia areata. General study findings and limits: Elevated clonality characterized lesional scalp relative to normal scalp, particularly in alopecia totalis/universalis. Possibly as an HLA-related effect, TCR sharing across patients appeared less clear than in mice.

Germline CDR1 GKSSPN, CDR2 SITVG. The ends were cut back, 0 bases at V and 1 base at J, with 7 bases in the middle. The CDR3 runs to 14 residues. The authors sorted pooled cutaneous lymph node cells using CD4, CD8alpha, NKG2D, NKG2ACE and other markers. Extracted RNA was reverse transcribed, and the resulting cDNA served as sequencing template. TCRdb's table, derived via immunoSEQ multiplex PCR, lists solely in-frame clones and lacks some. This sample has 290,000 or so clones, each found more than once. The chain has TRBV31 and TRBJ2-1; tentative D call: TRBD2 (6 bases). Sequencing was done on a sample of CD4+ T cells sorted from a lymph node. The TCR sequence derives from a C3H/HeJ mouse with alopecia areata. The mouse line has the MHC haplotype H2-k. CDR3 protein: CAWSLGGNYAEQFF. Incomplete CDR3 DNA: TGTGCCTGGAGTCTGGGGGGAAACTATGCT. The full variable domain, with the rest looked up from reference TRBV31 and TRBJ2-1, is AQTIHQWPVAEIKAVGSPLSLGCTIKGKSSPNLYWYWQATGGTLQQLFYSITVGQVESVVQLNLSASRPKDDQFILSTEKLLLSHSGFYLCAWSLGGNYAEQFFGPGTRLTVL.